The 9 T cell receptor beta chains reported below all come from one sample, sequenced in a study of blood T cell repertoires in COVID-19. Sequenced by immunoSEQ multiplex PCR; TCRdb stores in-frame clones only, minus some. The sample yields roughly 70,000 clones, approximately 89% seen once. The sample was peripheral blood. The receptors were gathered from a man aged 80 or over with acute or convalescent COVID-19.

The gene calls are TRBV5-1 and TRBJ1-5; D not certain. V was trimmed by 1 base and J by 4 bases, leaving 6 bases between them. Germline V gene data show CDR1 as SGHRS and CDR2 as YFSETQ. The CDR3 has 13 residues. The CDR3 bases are TGCGCCAGCAGCTTGAGCGGGAATCAGCCCCAGCATTTT. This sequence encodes CASSLSGNQPQHF.

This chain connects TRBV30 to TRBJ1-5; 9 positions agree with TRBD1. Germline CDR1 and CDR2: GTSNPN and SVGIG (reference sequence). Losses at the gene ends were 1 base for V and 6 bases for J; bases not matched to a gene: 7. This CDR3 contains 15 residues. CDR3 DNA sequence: TGTGCCTGGAGTGGAGGGGACAGGGTAAGTCAGCCCCAGCATTTT. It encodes CAWSGGDRVSQPQHF.

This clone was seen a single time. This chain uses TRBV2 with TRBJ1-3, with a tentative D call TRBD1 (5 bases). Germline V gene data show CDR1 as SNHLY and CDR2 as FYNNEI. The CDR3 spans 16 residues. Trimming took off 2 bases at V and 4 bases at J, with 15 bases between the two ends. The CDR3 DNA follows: TGTGCCAGCAGTGAACACGGGGGAACAAACGGAAACACCATATATTTT. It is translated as CASSEHGGTNGNTIYF.

CDR3 DNA sequence: TGTGCCACCAGCGGGGGACAGGGGTTTGGCTACACCTTC. Translation: CATSGGQGFGYTF. The gene calls are TRBV15 and TRBJ1-2; 10 bases are a match to TRBD1. CDR1 is LNHNV, CDR2 YYDKDF, per germline (reference sequence). The CDR3 runs 13 residues. V was pared by 5 bases and J by 7 bases, with 4 bases of the junction left unmatched.

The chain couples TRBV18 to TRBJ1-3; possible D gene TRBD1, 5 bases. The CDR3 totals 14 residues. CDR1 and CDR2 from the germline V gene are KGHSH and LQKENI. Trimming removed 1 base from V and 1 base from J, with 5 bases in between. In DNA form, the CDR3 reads TGTGCCAGCTCACCACAGGGGTCTGGAAACACCATATATTTT. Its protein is CASSPQGSGNTIYF.

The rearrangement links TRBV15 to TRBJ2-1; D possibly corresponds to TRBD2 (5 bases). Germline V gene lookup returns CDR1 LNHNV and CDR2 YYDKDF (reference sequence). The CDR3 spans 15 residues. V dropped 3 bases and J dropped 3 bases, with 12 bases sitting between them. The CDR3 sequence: CATSRVTGIYNEQFF. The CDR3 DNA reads TGTGCCACCAGCAGGGTAACGGGGATCTACAATGAGCAGTTCTTC.

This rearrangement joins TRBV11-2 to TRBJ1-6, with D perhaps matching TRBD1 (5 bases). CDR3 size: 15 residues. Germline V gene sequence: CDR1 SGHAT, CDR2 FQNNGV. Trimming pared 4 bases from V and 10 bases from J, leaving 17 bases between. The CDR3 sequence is CASSWGGARDSPLHF. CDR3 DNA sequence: TGTGCCAGCAGCTGGGGTGGGGCGAGAGACTCACCCCTCCACTTT.

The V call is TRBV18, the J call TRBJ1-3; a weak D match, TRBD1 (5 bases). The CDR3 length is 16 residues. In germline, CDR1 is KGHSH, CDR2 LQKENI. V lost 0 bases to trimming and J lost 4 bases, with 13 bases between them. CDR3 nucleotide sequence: TGTGCCAGCTCACCACCCCAGGGAAGACTGGGAAACACCATATATTTT. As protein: CASSPPQGRLGNTIYF.

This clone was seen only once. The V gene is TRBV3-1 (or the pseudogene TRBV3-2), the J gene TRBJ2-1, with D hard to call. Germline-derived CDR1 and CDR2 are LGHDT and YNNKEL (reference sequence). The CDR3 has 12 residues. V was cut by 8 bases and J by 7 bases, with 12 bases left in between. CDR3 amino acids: CASQAPTNEQFF. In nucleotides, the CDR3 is TGTGCCAGCCAAGCCCCGACTAATGAGCAGTTCTTC.